The next 27 T cell receptor beta chains were all read from a single sample in a study of a mutant IDH1 vaccine in newly diagnosed glioma. No antigen has been assigned to these receptors. Time point described: week 5, during vaccination. Mutant IDH1 20-mer peptide, at 300 ug, made up each vaccine dose, with topical imiquimod. This table comes from immunoSEQ multiplex PCR, and its TCRdb copy is limited to in-frame clones, with some not included. Among some 35,000 clones, roughly 80% were seen once, and the ten largest hold about 12%. Sequenced material: PBMCs, taken from a glioma patient whose treatment included an IDH1 peptide vaccine. The receptors were gathered from a man aged 50-60 years with glioma.

Here the CDR3 DNA reads TGTGCCAGCAGTTACATTTCAGTTAACACTGAAGCTTTCTTT. As protein: CASSYISVNTEAFF. This chain joins TRBV6-6 and TRBJ1-1; D not resolved. This CDR3 is built from 14 residues. V was shortened by 2 bases and J by 2 bases, with 9 bases between the two germline ends. Germline V CDR1 and CDR2: MNHNY, SVGAGI (reference sequence).

The gene calls are TRBV9 and TRBJ2-7; a possible D gene is TRBD1 (6 bases). CDR3 length equals 15 residues. Germline V gene data show CDR1 as SGDLS and CDR2 as YYNGEE. The ends were cut back, 1 base at V and 2 bases at J, with 13 bases in the middle. This CDR3 is CASSVSRGHTYEQYF. CDR3 coding DNA: TGTGCCAGCAGCGTATCCAGGGGCCATACCTACGAGCAGTACTTC. Variable domain in full (rest from reference TRBV9 and TRBJ2-7): DSGVTQTPKHLITATGQRVTLRCSPRSGDLSVYWYQQSLDQGLQFLIQYYNGEERAKGNILERFSAQQFPDLHSELNLSSLELGDSALYFCASSVSRGHTYEQYFGPGTRLTVT.

This clone was seen more than once but under ten times. This chain joins TRBV29-1 and TRBJ1-3; D not certain. CDR1 and CDR2 (germline): SQVTM, ANQGSEA. The V gene lost 6 bases and the J gene lost 4 bases, with 13 bases spanning the gap. This CDR3 contains 13 residues. CDR3 sequence: CSVGRMGGNTIYF. As DNA, the CDR3 is TGCAGCGTGGGGAGGATGGGGGGAAACACCATATATTTT. The full variable domain, rest sourced from reference TRBV29-1 and TRBJ1-3, is SAVISQKPSRDICQRGTSLTIQCQVDSQVTMMFWYRQQPGQSLTLIATANQGSEATYESGFVIDKFPISRPNLTFSTLTVSNMSPEDSSIYLCSVGRMGGNTIYFGEGSWLTVV.

This clone was recorded a few times. V is TRBV2 and J is TRBJ1-1, with D perhaps matching TRBD1 (6 bases). Trimming took 5 bases from V and 4 from J, leaving 8 bases between them. The CDR3 covers 12 residues. Per the germline V gene, CDR1 is SNHLY and CDR2 is FYNNEI. The CDR3 spells CASSNRVTEAFF. The CDR3 coding sequence is TGTGCCAGCAGTAACAGGGTCACTGAAGCTTTCTTT.

The CDR3 bases are TGTGCCAGCAGCCCTTGGCGGGAGAGCTCCTACGAGCAGTACTTC. This gives the protein CASSPWRESSYEQYF. The V call is TRBV28, the J call TRBJ2-7, with 7 bases matching TRBD2. V lost 6 bases to trimming and J lost 0 bases; unmatched junction nucleotides: 8. The CDR3 is 15 residues long. Per germline, CDR1 MDHEN and CDR2 SYDVKM.

CDR3 sequence (DNA): TGTGCCAGCAGTTACGGGGGAGAAAAACTGTTTTTT. This codes for CASSYGGEKLFF. V is TRBV6-5 and J is TRBJ1-4, with D possibly TRBD1 on 5 matching bases. CDR1 is MNHEY and CDR2 is SVGAGI in the germline V gene. The CDR3 runs 12 residues. The ends were cut back, 2 bases at V and 8 bases at J, with 6 bases in the middle.

The rearrangement uses TRBV6-1 and TRBJ1-1; D is uncertain. The length of the CDR3 is 13 residues. Looked up from germline, CDR1 is MNHNS and CDR2 is SASEGT. Trimming shortened V by 3 bases and J by 0 bases, and 5 bases separated the two germline ends. The CDR3 DNA sequence: TGTGCCAGCAGTGACCAGATGAACACTGAAGCTTTCTTT. Translating gives CASSDQMNTEAFF.

This chain links TRBV7-6 with TRBJ1-1; 8 bases are a match to TRBD1. The germline V gene has CDR1 SGHVS and CDR2 FNYEAQ. The CDR3 loop spans 15 amino acids. Trimming removed 5 bases from V and 1 base from J; junction bases left unmatched: 6. The DNA of the CDR3 is TGTGCCAGCAGCCCCGGACAGGGTACGAACACTGAAGCTTTCTTT. Its protein is CASSPGQGTNTEAFF. Filled out from reference TRBV7-6 and TRBJ1-1, the complete variable domain reads GAGVSQSPRYKVTKRGQDVALRCDPISGHVSLYWYRQALGQGPEFLTYFNYEAQQDKSGLPNDRFSAERPEGSISTLTIQRTEQRDSAMYRCASSPGQGTNTEAFFGQGTRLTVV.

The V call is TRBV29-1, the J call TRBJ2-1; no clear D. Trimming shortened V by 7 bases and J by 0 bases, and 10 bases separated the two germline ends. The length of the CDR3 is 13 residues. The V gene's germline CDR1 is SQVTM and CDR2 ANQGSEA. CDR3 sequence: CSARKSSYNEQFF. In DNA, the CDR3 is TGCAGCGCCCGGAAGAGCTCCTACAATGAGCAGTTCTTC.

V gene TRBV5-1 combines with J gene TRBJ2-3; D call uncertain. The V end was cut by 2 bases, the J end by 7 bases, with 5 bases between. The CDR3 has 11 residues. Germline CDR1 is SGHRS and CDR2 is YFSETQ. The CDR3 DNA sequence: TGCGCCAGCAGCTTAACCAATACGCAGTATTTT. As protein: CASSLTNTQYF.

Only a few counts were recorded for this clone. This sequence joins TRBV19 and TRBJ2-1; D uncertain. From germline, CDR1 is LNHDA and CDR2 SQIVND (reference sequence). The CDR3 is 15 amino acids. Trimming stripped 2 bases from V and 7 bases from J, with 15 bases between. Here the CDR3 DNA reads TGTGCCAGTAGTATACAGGCCCTGGCGAGTAATGAGCAGTTCTTC. Translating it yields CASSIQALASNEQFF.

This clone appeared once. This sequence joins TRBV5-5 and TRBJ1-1; D gene uncertain. The V gene lost 0 bases and the J gene lost 3 bases, with 6 bases spanning the gap. Germline V CDR1 and CDR2: SGHKS, YYEKEE (reference sequence). This CDR3 contains 13 residues. DNA for the CDR3: TGTGCCAGCAGCTTGGTAATAGACACTGAAGCTTTCTTT. Its translation is CASSLVIDTEAFF.

This clone has just a few counts. The chain recombines TRBV19 with TRBJ1-1, with no clear D. V dropped 3 bases and J dropped 0 bases, with 5 bases sitting between them. CDR3 length: 13 amino acids. Per germline, CDR1 LNHDA and CDR2 SQIVND (reference sequence). Here the CDR3 reads CASSMLLNTEAFF. CDR3 coding DNA: TGTGCCAGTAGTATGCTTTTGAACACTGAAGCTTTCTTT. The full variable domain, completed using reference TRBV19 and TRBJ1-1, is DGGITQSPKYLFRKEGQNVTLSCEQNLNHDAMYWYRQDPGQGLRLIYYSQIVNDFQKGDIAEGYSVSREKKESFPLTVTSAQKNPTAFYLCASSMLLNTEAFFGQGTRLTVV.

The chain employs TRBV5-1 and TRBJ2-4; D not resolved. V was pared by 5 bases and J by 6 bases, with 18 bases between. This CDR3 spans 15 amino acids. The V gene's germline CDR1 is SGHRS and CDR2 YFSETQ. The CDR3 DNA is TGCGCCAGCAGGCCTACGGCGGTCGGGCGAAACATTCAGTACTTC. The encoded protein is CASRPTAVGRNIQYF.

The chain is built from TRBV6-1 and TRBJ2-1; 8 bases align to TRBD2. Trimming at V came to 2 bases and at J to 0 bases, leaving 0 bases not matched to a gene. CDR3 length equals 15 residues. Germline V lookup: CDR1 MNHNS, CDR2 SASEGT. The DNA for the CDR3 is TGTGCCAGCAGTGAACTAGCGGGCTCCTACAATGAGCAGTTCTTC. Translation gives CASSELAGSYNEQFF.

The V and J genes are TRBV7-2 and TRBJ2-3; 7 nucleotides align to TRBD1. This CDR3 spans 15 amino acids. CDR1 and CDR2 from the germline V gene are SGHTA and FQGNSA. V lost 6 bases, J lost 6 bases, and 12 bases stayed unmatched. CDR3 residues: CASSVRGQTSDTQYF. In DNA form, the CDR3 reads TGTGCCAGCAGTGTCAGGGGACAGACATCGGATACGCAGTATTTT.

Details on this clone: One end of the junction fails to match germline, which may point to a read error. The chain is built from TRBV10-3 and TRBJ1-1; no firm D call. Per germline, CDR1 ENHRY and CDR2 SYGVKD. The CDR3 is made up of 15 amino acids. In nucleotides, the CDR3 is TGTGCCAGCAGTGAAAGGGCGGAAGGGAACACTGAAGCTTTCTTT. Protein: CASSERAEGNTEAFF.

The chain is built from TRBV19 and TRBJ2-5, with D possibly being TRBD2 (6 bases). V lost 6 bases to trimming and J lost 5 bases, with 13 bases between them. Germline assignment: CDR1 LNHDA and CDR2 SQIVND (reference sequence). This CDR3 spans 13 amino acids. The CDR3 protein is CASSGGLGETQYF. In nucleotides, the CDR3 is TGTGCCAGTAGCGGGGGATTGGGGGAGACCCAGTACTTC. The full variable domain, in which reference TRBV19 and TRBJ2-5 provide the parts outside the CDR3, is DGGITQSPKYLFRKEGQNVTLSCEQNLNHDAMYWYRQDPGQGLRLIYYSQIVNDFQKGDIAEGYSVSREKKESFPLTVTSAQKNPTAFYLCASSGGLGETQYFGPGTRLLVL.

The chain employs TRBV9 and TRBJ2-2, with 9 bases fitting TRBD2. CDR1 and CDR2 from the germline V gene are SGDLS and YYNGEE. V shed 0 bases and J 6 bases; nucleotides not matched to a gene: 6. This CDR3 region has 16 residues. The CDR3 loop reads CASSVGGGGASGELFF. The CDR3 bases are TGTGCCAGCAGCGTAGGCGGCGGGGGGGCTTCCGGGGAGCTGTTTTTT.

This clone was picked up a small number of times. The chain recombines TRBV5-5 with TRBJ1-1; 11 nucleotides align to TRBD1. The V and J ends lost 0 bases and 0 bases, in that order; junction bases with no gene match: 1. The CDR3 loop spans 16 amino acids. Germline loops: CDR1 SGHKS, CDR2 YYEKEE (reference sequence). CDR3 nucleotides: TGTGCCAGCAGCTTGGGGACAGGGGGCATGAACACTGAAGCTTTCTTT. This translates into CASSLGTGGMNTEAFF.

V gene TRBV30 combines with J gene TRBJ2-4; TRBD1 might be the D (6 bases). Trimming cost V 1 base and J 5 bases, with 15 bases left between them. This CDR3 contains 15 residues. Per the germline V gene, CDR1 is GTSNPN and CDR2 is SVGIG (reference sequence). CDR3 bases: TGTGCCTGGAGTGAAGGCAGGGGAACAGAAAACATTCAGTACTTC. Protein sequence: CAWSEGRGTENIQYF.

The rearrangement links TRBV6-1 to TRBJ2-7; a weak D match, TRBD2 (5 bases). Between the trimmed V and J ends, which lost 5 bases and 7 bases, there was a span of 15 bases. The CDR3 is 13 amino acids. Looked up from germline, CDR1 is MNHNS and CDR2 is SASEGT. The CDR3 loop is CASSPWETQEQYF. The CDR3 coding sequence is TGTGCCAGCAGTCCATGGGAGACCCAAGAGCAGTACTTC.

V and J are TRBV18 and TRBJ2-1, with TRBD2 matching 11 bases. The CDR3 is made up of 15 amino acids. V lost 6 bases to trimming and J lost 4 bases; unmatched junction nucleotides: 5. The V gene's germline CDR1 is KGHSH and CDR2 LQKENI. Written as DNA, the CDR3 is TGTGCCAGCTCGCCCGGGACTAGCGGTTACAATGAGCAGTTCTTC. Translation: CASSPGTSGYNEQFF.

The V and J genes are TRBV4-1 and TRBJ2-7; tentative D call: TRBD2 (6 bases). The V end lost 0 bases, the J end lost 1 base, and 13 bases lay between the germline ends. The CDR3 spans 16 residues. The V gene's germline CDR1 is MGHRA and CDR2 YSYEKL. CDR3 residues: CASSQEGTYGSYEQYF. As DNA, the CDR3 is TGCGCCAGCAGCCAAGAGGGGACTTATGGATCCTACGAGCAGTACTTC.

V is TRBV7-9 and J is TRBJ2-3; D gene unclear. Germline CDR1 SEHNR, CDR2 FQNEAQ (reference sequence). V shed 5 bases and J shed 6 bases, with 9 bases lying between them. The CDR3 length is 12 residues. The CDR3 loop is CASSKEVDTQYF. DNA of the CDR3: TGTGCCAGCAGCAAAGAAGTGGATACGCAGTATTTT.

The genes are TRBV4-3 and TRBJ2-1; D remains ambiguous. Deletions cut 1 base from V and 1 base from J, with 17 bases between. The CDR3 extends over 18 amino acids. Germline V gives CDR1 LGHNA, CDR2 YSLEER. The CDR3 DNA reads as TGCGCCAGCAGCCAAGCCCCTTTAACCCGAGGTTCCTACAATGAGCAGTTCTTC. Translated, it gives CASSQAPLTRGSYNEQFF.

This sequence joins TRBV7-2 and TRBJ2-1; 8 bases match TRBD2. V lost 5 bases to trimming and J lost 9 bases; unmatched junction nucleotides: 12. This CDR3 is 15 amino acids long. CDR1 is SGHTA, CDR2 FQGNSA, per germline. This CDR3 reads CASSPGSGGMSEQFF. CDR3 bases: TGTGCCAGCAGCCCTGGCTCGGGGGGGATGAGTGAGCAGTTCTTC.